Shown below are 18 T cell receptor beta chains from a single sample sequenced in a study of follicular helper T cells after annual influenza vaccination. Time point in this sample: 2015-2016 season, pre-vaccination. Measured with immunoSEQ multiplex PCR; TCRdb has only the in-frame clones, and not every one. The sample holds 5,000 to 6,500 clones, approximately 85% seen once. The source was CXCR5+ CD38- circulating T follicular helper cells from blood, collected on the day of influenza vaccination. The sample's subset: circulating Tfh, non-naive CD4+CXCR5+PD-1+ (ICOS+CD38+ or ICOS-CD38-). These receptors originate from an adult who received the influenza vaccine.

V is TRBV28 and J is TRBJ1-5; D is uncertain. The CDR3 spans 11 residues. The ends were cut back, 8 bases at V and 6 bases at J, with 8 bases in the middle. From germline, CDR1 is MDHEN and CDR2 SYDVKM. The CDR3 here is CASGISQPQHF. CDR3 DNA sequence: TGTGCCAGCGGGATTAGTCAGCCCCAGCATTTT.

The genes are TRBV28 and TRBJ1-2; 9 nucleotides match TRBD1. V trimming: 2 bases; J trimming: 8 bases; junction bases outside the gene matches: 9. Germline assignment: CDR1 MDHEN and CDR2 SYDVKM. The CDR3 is 15 residues long. The CDR3 loop reads CASSLHSGQGQGYTF. The CDR3 DNA reads as TGTGCCAGCAGTTTACATTCCGGACAGGGGCAGGGCTACACCTTC.

The chain joins TRBV5-1 to TRBJ2-2; 9 bases line up with TRBD1. There are 14 residues in the CDR3. Germline lookup yields CDR1 SGHRS and CDR2 YFSETQ. V dropped 3 bases and J dropped 8; count of bases not matched to a gene: 5. In nucleotides, the CDR3 is TGCGCCAGCAGCTCACAGGGGGCCCTAGGGGAGCTGTTTTTT. This translates into CASSSQGALGELFF.

Concerning this clone: At one boundary the junction diverges from the germline segment, which might be a read error. V and J are TRBV6-1 and TRBJ2-5; D may be TRBD1 (6 bases). The assigned J gene may be wrong: the sequence end matches TRBJ2-7 better. The germline gives CDR1 MNHNS, CDR2 SASEGT. There are 11 residues in the CDR3. CDR3 amino acids: CASREGGEQYF. CDR3 DNA sequence: TGTGCCAGCAGGGAAGGGGGCGAGCAGTACTTC.

The chain is built from TRBV19 and TRBJ2-2; 8 bases are shared with TRBD2. CDR3 size: 14 residues. J lost 1 base, V lost 7 bases, and 2 bases had no gene match. Germline V gene sequence: CDR1 LNHDA, CDR2 SQIVND (reference sequence). CDR3 region: CASIGTRNTGELFF. In DNA, the CDR3 is TGTGCCAGTATAGGGACTAGGAACACCGGGGAGCTGTTTTTT.

This clone was seen more than once but under ten times. The chain joins TRBV13 to TRBJ1-2; D ambiguous. Germline CDR1 and CDR2: PRHDT and FYEKMQ (reference sequence). Trimming left V 0 bases short and J 11 bases short, with 10 bases between. This CDR3 comprises 12 residues. CDR3 loop: CASSLGGWAYTF. CDR3 DNA: TGTGCCAGCAGCTTAGGCGGTTGGGCATACACCTTC.

The table lists this clone with a few counts. This chain connects TRBV28 to TRBJ2-7; a weak D match, TRBD1 (5 bases). The CDR3 has 11 residues. Germline CDR1 reads MDHEN; CDR2 reads SYDVKM. V was trimmed by 7 bases and J by 7 bases, leaving 11 bases between them. CDR3 in DNA: TGTGCCAGCAACTCAGGGTGGGAGCAGTACTTC. This codes for CASNSGWEQYF.

The genes are TRBV7-2 and TRBJ1-2; D is possibly TRBD1 (5 bases). V gave up 2 bases and J gave up 6 bases, with 10 bases separating them. The length of the CDR3 is 13 residues. Germline V gene sequence: CDR1 SGHTA, CDR2 FQGNSA. The CDR3 loop reads CASSLQGLDGYTF. The CDR3 coding sequence is TGTGCCAGCAGCTTACAGGGTCTTGATGGCTACACCTTC.

This chain links TRBV25-1 with TRBJ2-7, with 7 positions matching TRBD1. The length of the CDR3 is 14 residues. Germline V gene sequence: CDR1 MGHDK, CDR2 SYGVNS. J lost 7 bases, V lost 6 bases, and 12 bases had no gene match. CDR3 DNA sequence: TGTGCCAGCAGAAGACAGGGCTTGATGGGGGAGCAGTACTTC. It yields the protein CASRRQGLMGEQYF.

V and J are TRBV5-6 and TRBJ2-7; perhaps TRBD1 as D (5 bases). The CDR3 covers 13 residues. Deletions cut 1 base from V and 0 bases from J, with 5 bases between. Germline CDR1 is SGHDT and CDR2 is YYEEEE. CDR3 protein: CASSLQGSYEQYF. CDR3 bases: TGTGCCAGCAGCTTGCAGGGCTCCTACGAGCAGTACTTC.

The V and J genes are TRBV5-6 and TRBJ2-3; 8 bases align to TRBD2. The length of the CDR3 is 15 residues. Germline V lookup: CDR1 SGHDT, CDR2 YYEEEE. J gave up 4 bases and V 4 bases, and 8 bases lay outside the gene matches. This CDR3 is CASSLQRERADTQYF. In DNA, the CDR3 is TGTGCCAGCAGCCTACAGCGGGAGAGGGCAGATACGCAGTATTTT.

CDR3 amino acids: CASRTRPSSYEQYF. Written as DNA, the CDR3 is TGTGCCAGCCGGACACGACCTTCTTCCTACGAGCAGTACTTC. The chain carries TRBV2 and TRBJ2-7, with D maybe TRBD1 (5 bases). From germline, CDR1 is SNHLY and CDR2 FYNNEI. The CDR3 covers 14 residues. Trimming stripped 8 bases from V and 1 base from J, with 15 bases between.

CDR3: CASSSGYIASGTEAFF. The CDR3 coding sequence is TGTGCCAGCAGCTCCGGATATATCGCATCCGGCACTGAAGCTTTCTTT. The V call is TRBV12-1, the J call TRBJ1-1. TRBV12-1 is recorded as a pseudogene. The CDR3 runs to 16 residues.

The V and J genes are TRBV7-9 and TRBJ2-7, with D tentatively TRBD2 (6 bases). Trimming left V 1 base short and J 1 base short, with 23 bases between. Germline CDR1 is SEHNR and CDR2 is FQNEAQ (reference sequence). The CDR3 sequence is 19 residues long. Written as DNA, the CDR3 is TGTGCCAGCAGCTTAGTCGGGGGAGTGCTGACGGACGGTTCCTACGAGCAGTACTTC. Protein sequence: CASSLVGGVLTDGSYEQYF.

The genes are TRBV11-2 and TRBJ2-3; 11 bases are shared with TRBD2. The J segment lost 4 bases and the V segment lost 4 bases, leaving 13 bases of the junction unmatched. Germline V gives CDR1 SGHAT, CDR2 FQNNGV. This CDR3 comprises 18 residues. CDR3 sequence: CASSYFGGLAGEADTQYF. The CDR3 DNA reads TGTGCCAGCAGCTACTTCGGTGGACTAGCGGGTGAAGCAGATACGCAGTATTTT. Supplemented by reference TRBV11-2 and TRBJ2-3, the full variable domain reads EAGVAQSPRYKIIEKRQSVAFWCNPISGHATLYWYQQILGQGPKLLIQFQNNGVVDDSQLPKDRFSAERLKGVDSTLKIQPAKLEDSAVYLCASSYFGGLAGEADTQYFGPGTRLTVL.

The rearrangement links TRBV7-9 to TRBJ2-3; 7 nucleotides match TRBD1. Per the germline V gene, CDR1 is SEHNR and CDR2 is FQNEAQ (reference sequence). V was pared by 6 bases and J by 6 bases, with 9 bases of the junction left unmatched. The CDR3 is 14 residues long. CDR3 loop: CASRKPTGSDTQYF. The CDR3 region has the DNA TGTGCCAGCAGAAAGCCGACAGGGTCTGATACGCAGTATTTT.

This chain links TRBV19 with TRBJ2-2; a possible D gene is TRBD1 (7 bases). The CDR3 has 15 residues. CDR1 LNHDA and CDR2 SQIVND come from the germline V gene (reference sequence). Between the trimmed V and J ends, which lost 6 bases and 0 bases, there was a span of 11 bases. The CDR3 is CASRPRGANTGELFF. The CDR3 nucleotides read TGTGCCAGTAGGCCCAGGGGGGCGAACACCGGGGAGCTGTTTTTT. The full variable domain, rest sourced from reference TRBV19 and TRBJ2-2, is DGGITQSPKYLFRKEGQNVTLSCEQNLNHDAMYWYRQDPGQGLRLIYYSQIVNDFQKGDIAEGYSVSREKKESFPLTVTSAQKNPTAFYLCASRPRGANTGELFFGEGSRLTVL.

The chain employs TRBV27 and TRBJ1-1; a weak D match, TRBD1 (6 bases). Germline V gene lookup returns CDR1 MNHEY and CDR2 SMNVEV (reference sequence). V was shortened by 2 bases and J by 4 bases, with 11 bases between the two germline ends. This CDR3 comprises 14 residues. CDR3 nucleotides: TGTGCCAGCAGTTTAAGGGGGGGAAGCACTGAAGCTTTCTTT. Protein sequence: CASSLRGGSTEAFF.